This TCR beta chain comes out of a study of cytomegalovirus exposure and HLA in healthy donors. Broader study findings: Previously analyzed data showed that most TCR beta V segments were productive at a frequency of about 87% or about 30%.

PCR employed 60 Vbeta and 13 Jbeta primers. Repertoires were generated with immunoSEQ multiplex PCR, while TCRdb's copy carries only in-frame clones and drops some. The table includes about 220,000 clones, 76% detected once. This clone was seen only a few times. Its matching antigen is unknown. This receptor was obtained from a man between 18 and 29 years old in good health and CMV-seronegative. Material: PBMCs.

This CDR3 reads CASSPLAGASTDTQYF. The DNA of the CDR3 is TGTGCCAGCAGTCCCTTAGCGGGAGCGAGCACAGATACGCAGTATTTT. The chain carries TRBV2 and TRBJ2-3, with TRBD2 identical over 9 bases. Germline V CDR1 and CDR2: SNHLY, FYNNEI. The trim removed 5 bases at V and 0 bases at J, leaving 6 bases unmatched. This CDR3 comprises 16 residues.